The rows below give T cell receptor beta chains drawn from one sample of a study of identical twins. TCRdb reprocessed the 5' RACE reads via MiXCR and lists one record per CDR3 protein. The sample includes around 300,000 distinct CDR3 sequences, less than 9% of them seen just once. The same sample was also used in a study of yellow fever vaccine responses in identical twins.

Sequencing was performed on memory (CD45RO+) T cells sorted from blood. These TCRs come from a young woman in good health. Each CDR3 is given with its conserved first and last residue. The D gene is left open where the match is weak. Size tells how often a clone was seen (once, few, many) or the class of an expanded clone, and some rows leave it out.

clone_size j_call v_call d_call cdr3_aa cdr3_nt
many TRBJ2-1 TRBV12-5 - CASGLEQFF TGTGCTAGTGGTTTAGAGCAGTTCTTC
many TRBJ1-3 TRBV3-1 - CASSQDKNTAMGNTIYF TGTGCCAGCAGCCAAGATAAAAACACCGCTATGGGAAACACCATATATTTT
- TRBJ2-1 TRBV3-1 TRBD2 CASSQAASGYYYNEQFF TGTGCCAGCAGCCAAGCGGCTAGCGGATACTATTACAATGAGCAGTTCTTC
- TRBJ2-1 TRBV20-1 TRBD2 CSARDAGFSGGFSNEQFF TGCAGTGCTAGAGATGCGGGCTTTAGCGGGGGTTTCAGCAATGAGCAGTTCTTC
few TRBJ2-3 TRBV5-6 - CASSLAWGESTDTQYF TGTGCCAGCAGCTTGGCTTGGGGGGAGTCCACAGATACGCAGTATTTT
- TRBJ2-5 TRBV12-3/TRBV12-4 - CASSSGTSSVRTQYF TGTGCCAGCAGTTCCGGGACCAGCTCGGTGCGGACCCAGTACTTC
many TRBJ2-7 TRBV10-3 - CAISRPDSYEQYF TGTGCCATCAGTCGGCCGGACAGCTACGAGCAGTACTTC
few TRBJ2-2 TRBV5-4 - CASSRGSRGSNTGELFF TGTGCCAGCAGTCGGGGGTCCAGGGGATCGAACACCGGGGAGCTGTTTTTT
many TRBJ2-3 TRBV5-1 - CASSLAITDTQYF TGCGCCAGCAGCTTGGCCATCACAGATACGCAGTATTTT
many TRBJ2-5 TRBV5-1 - CASSHFRTVEQETQYF TGCGCCAGCAGCCACTTCCGGACAGTAGAGCAAGAGACCCAGTACTTC
many TRBJ1-2 TRBV4-1 TRBD1 CASSQTGAYGYTF TGCGCCAGCAGCCAAACAGGGGCTTATGGCTACACCTTC
many TRBJ2-3 TRBV5-5 - CASSRPGTSTDTQYF TGTGCCAGCAGCCGGCCAGGGACTAGCACAGATACGCAGTATTTT
few TRBJ2-1 TRBV2 TRBD2 CASSDRVLIAGGYEQFF TGTGCCAGCAGTGATCGGGTTCTAATAGCGGGAGGTTATGAGCAGTTCTTC
many TRBJ2-2 TRBV7-6 - CASSLSHITGELFF TGTGCCAGCAGCTTATCCCACATCACCGGGGAGCTGTTTTTT
many TRBJ2-1 TRBV6-1 TRBD1 CASSHTGQGVANEQFF TGTGCCAGCAGCCATACAGGACAGGGGGTAGCCAATGAGCAGTTCTTC
- TRBJ2-1 TRBV2 TRBD2 CASSDPGLAESSYNEQFF TGTGCCAGCAGCGACCCGGGACTAGCGGAGTCCTCCTACAATGAGCAGTTCTTC